This passage covers 31 T cell receptor beta chains from one sample sequenced in a study of blood T cell repertoires in COVID-19. The data were produced by immunoSEQ multiplex PCR, yet TCRdb's version contains in-frame clones alone and is incomplete. The sample contains fewer than 350,000 clones, around 85% of which appear only once. Specimen: PBMCs or T cells enriched from blood (not recorded which). These receptors all come from a woman between 35 and 50 years old with acute COVID-19.

The chain carries TRBV6-2 or TRBV6-3 and TRBJ2-4, with a weak D call TRBD2 (6 bases). CDR1 and CDR2 (germline): MNHEY, SVGEGT. The CDR3 sequence is 14 residues long. The V end lost 4 bases, the J end lost 2 bases, and 9 bases lay between the germline ends. CDR3 DNA: TGTGCCAGCAGTTTGGGGGGAACCAAAAACATTCAGTACTTC. This sequence encodes CASSLGGTKNIQYF.

The chain recombines TRBV4-2 with TRBJ2-1; the match to TRBD1 covers 9 bases. Germline values: CDR1 LGHNA, CDR2 YNFKEQ. There are 15 residues in the CDR3. V gave up 3 bases and J gave up 7 bases; unmatched junction bases: 7. The chain's CDR3 is CASSQNRGQRNEQFF. CDR3 DNA: TGTGCCAGCAGCCAGAACAGGGGGCAACGGAATGAGCAGTTCTTC.

This sequence joins TRBV6-2 or TRBV6-3 and TRBJ1-5, with TRBD1 matching over 7 bases. Germline V CDR1 and CDR2: MNHEY, SVGEGT. The CDR3 sequence is 17 residues long. Trimming at V came to 5 bases and at J to 2 bases, leaving 12 bases not matched to a gene. The CDR3 DNA reads TGTGCCAGCAGTCTGCTAGGGGGCTCTCTGGGCAATCAGCCCCAGCATTTT. Translation: CASSLLGGSLGNQPQHF.

V gene TRBV5-1 combines with J gene TRBJ1-4; 7 bases are shared with TRBD1. Trimming at V came to 2 bases and at J to 3 bases, leaving 1 base not matched to a gene. Germline V gives CDR1 SGHRS, CDR2 YFSETQ. The CDR3 sequence is 14 residues long. The CDR3 bases are TGCGCCAGCAGCTTCGGGACAGCTAATGAAAAACTGTTTTTT. Its translation is CASSFGTANEKLFF. Full variable domain (rest looked up from reference TRBV5-1 and TRBJ1-4): KAGVTQTPRYLIKTRGQQVTLSCSPISGHRSVSWYQQTPGQGLQFLFEYFSETQRNKGNFPGRFSGRQFSNSRSEMNVSTLELGDSALYLCASSFGTANEKLFFGSGTQLSVL.

The rearrangement joins TRBV4-3 to TRBJ1-6, with D possibly TRBD1 on 6 matching bases. Germline values: CDR1 LGHNA, CDR2 YSLEER. This CDR3 is built from 15 residues. V gave up 0 bases and J gave up 7 bases, with 10 bases separating them. The CDR3 loop is CASSQERTENSPLHF. In nucleotides, the CDR3 is TGCGCCAGCAGCCAAGAGAGGACAGAAAATTCACCCCTCCACTTT.

The rearrangement links TRBV4-1 to TRBJ2-1; 7 positions match TRBD2. This CDR3 region has 15 residues. With V trimmed by 4 bases and J by 0 bases, 3 bases remained unmatched. CDR1 MGHRA and CDR2 YSYEKL come from the germline V gene. CDR3 amino acids: CASSPPGGSYNEQFF. As DNA, the CDR3 is TGCGCCAGCAGCCCACCGGGGGGCTCCTACAATGAGCAGTTCTTC.

The sample holds one count of this clone. The rearrangement links TRBV5-4 to TRBJ2-3, with 10 nucleotides matching TRBD2. The trim removed 2 bases at V and 5 bases at J, leaving 5 bases unmatched. Germline CDR1 and CDR2: SGHNT and YYREEE (reference sequence). This CDR3 spans 15 amino acids. CDR3 sequence reads: CASSLSLAGVDTQYF. The CDR3 nucleotides read TGTGCCAGCAGCTTATCCCTAGCGGGGGTAGATACGCAGTATTTT.

A word on this clone: The sample carries other DNA sequences with the same CDR3. The genes are TRBV15 and TRBJ1-1, with 9 bases that match TRBD1. V shed 1 base and J 4 bases; nucleotides not matched to a gene: 1. CDR1 and CDR2 from the germline V gene are LNHNV and YYDKDF (reference sequence). The CDR3 contains 14 residues. The CDR3 DNA reads TGTGCCACCAGCAGAGCGACAGGGGGCACTGAAGCTTTCTTT. Protein: CATSRATGGTEAFF.

This chain joins TRBV7-2 and TRBJ1-2, with a tentative D call TRBD1 (5 bases). Trimming took off 1 base at V and 7 bases at J, with 7 bases between the two ends. The CDR3 length is 12 residues. From germline, CDR1 is SGHTA and CDR2 FQGNSA. The DNA for the CDR3 is TGTGCCAGCAGCTTAGTCCAGGGTGGCTACACCTTC. Translated: CASSLVQGGYTF.

This chain uses TRBV5-1 with TRBJ2-7, with D possibly being TRBD2 (6 bases). V was trimmed by 4 bases and J by 2 bases, leaving 16 bases between them. CDR1 SGHRS and CDR2 YFSETQ come from the germline V gene. CDR3 length equals 15 residues. CDR3 sequence reads: CASSPRDGVAYEQYF. CDR3 DNA: TGCGCCAGCAGCCCGCGGGACGGCGTAGCCTACGAGCAGTACTTC.

This sequence joins TRBV5-6 and TRBJ1-5; 8 bases match TRBD1. J was trimmed by 7 bases and V by 4 bases; bases with no gene match: 7. Germline-derived CDR1 and CDR2 are SGHDT and YYEEEE. This CDR3 spans 14 amino acids. CDR3 nucleotides: TGTGCCAGCAGCACGACAGGGGCGGGCCAGCCCCAGCATTTT. This sequence encodes CASSTTGAGQPQHF.

The chain combines TRBV19 with TRBJ2-3, with 7 bases aligning to TRBD1. The J segment lost 2 bases and the V segment lost 6 bases, leaving 11 bases of the junction unmatched. This CDR3 has 16 residues. CDR1 is LNHDA and CDR2 is SQIVND in the germline V gene (reference sequence). CDR3 DNA sequence: TGTGCCAGTAGGCCACCCGCCGGGACAGACACAGATACGCAGTATTTT. As protein: CASRPPAGTDTDTQYF.

The rearrangement uses TRBV5-1 and TRBJ1-4, with 7 bases lining up with TRBD1. Germline-derived CDR1 and CDR2 are SGHRS and YFSETQ. There are 15 residues in the CDR3. The trim removed 3 bases at V and 3 bases at J, leaving 5 bases unmatched. The CDR3 DNA is TGCGCCAGCAGCTCTACAGGGGTCCCTAATGAAAAACTGTTTTTT. Encoded protein: CASSSTGVPNEKLFF. The whole variable domain, filled in from reference TRBV5-1 and TRBJ1-4, reads KAGVTQTPRYLIKTRGQQVTLSCSPISGHRSVSWYQQTPGQGLQFLFEYFSETQRNKGNFPGRFSGRQFSNSRSEMNVSTLELGDSALYLCASSSTGVPNEKLFFGSGTQLSVL.

As DNA, the CDR3 is TGTGCCAGCAGCCAAGGGGCGCACGGTACGCAGTATTTT. The encoded protein is CASSQGAHGTQYF. This chain links TRBV14 with TRBJ2-3; no reliable D call. The CDR3 has 13 amino acids. V lost 1 base to trimming and J lost 8 bases, with 10 bases between them. The V gene's germline CDR1 is SGHDN and CDR2 FVKESK.

As DNA, the CDR3 is TGTGCCAGCAGTTACTCAACTAGCGGGACCGGGGAGCTGTTTTTT. Translated, it gives CASSYSTSGTGELFF. The chain uses TRBV6-5 and TRBJ2-2; 9 positions match TRBD2. CDR3 length: 15 residues. After removal of 0 bases from V and 5 bases from J, the junction contained 1 base not matched to a gene. Germline V CDR1 and CDR2: MNHEY, SVGAGI.

This chain uses TRBV11-2 with TRBJ1-5, with D hard to call. The CDR3 loop spans 13 amino acids. V was shortened by 0 bases and J by 7 bases, with 7 bases between the two germline ends. Per germline, CDR1 SGHAT and CDR2 FQNNGV. This CDR3 reads CASSLDPSQPQHF. As DNA, the CDR3 is TGTGCCAGCAGCTTAGACCCCTCCCAGCCCCAGCATTTT.

A single count supports this clone. The chain employs TRBV10-3 and TRBJ1-2; D uncertain. V lost 2 bases to trimming and J lost 4 bases, with 8 bases between them. Looked up from germline, CDR1 is ENHRY and CDR2 is SYGVKD. The CDR3 covers 13 residues. The CDR3 spells CAISEATAYGYTF. CDR3 DNA sequence: TGTGCCATCAGTGAGGCAACAGCCTATGGCTACACCTTC.

The chain links TRBV5-6 to TRBJ1-1; 10 nucleotides match TRBD1. Germline CDR1 reads SGHDT; CDR2 reads YYEEEE. The J segment lost 4 bases and the V segment lost 4 bases, leaving 7 bases of the junction unmatched. CDR3 length equals 15 residues. CDR3 in DNA: TGTGCCAGCAGCCTACCGGACAGGGGGGCCACTGAAGCTTTCTTT. Translating gives CASSLPDRGATEAFF.

The V call is TRBV7-2, the J call TRBJ1-1; D gene uncertain. CDR1 SGHTA and CDR2 FQGNSA come from the germline V gene. V was shortened by 4 bases and J by 2 bases, with 14 bases between the two germline ends. The CDR3 totals 15 residues. As DNA, the CDR3 is TGTGCCAGCAGCTGGGAGACCGGGATCAACACTGAAGCTTTCTTT. Its protein product is CASSWETGINTEAFF.

The CDR3 reads CASSFGIRGDTEAFF. CDR3 in DNA: TGTGCCAGCAGTTTCGGCATCCGAGGCGACACTGAAGCTTTCTTT. The chain couples TRBV6-6 to TRBJ1-1, with no clear D. V was pared by 4 bases and J by 3 bases, with 15 bases between. Germline CDR1 MNHNY, CDR2 SVGAGI (reference sequence). The CDR3 totals 15 residues.

The V and J genes are TRBV10-3 and TRBJ2-5; 10 bases are shared with TRBD1. The CDR3 has 18 amino acids. The J segment lost 2 bases and the V segment lost 6 bases, leaving 15 bases of the junction unmatched. The germline V gene encodes CDR1 ENHRY and CDR2 SYGVKD. DNA of the CDR3: TGTGCCATCAGCACCGGGACAGGGGCCGCCCGGAGGCAAGAGACCCAGTACTTC. Protein sequence: CAISTGTGAARRQETQYF.

V and J are TRBV7-2 and TRBJ1-1; D may be TRBD1 (5 bases). The CDR3 is 15 residues long. Germline V gene data show CDR1 as SGHTA and CDR2 as FQGNSA. V lost 4 bases and J lost 1, with 13 bases in between. In DNA, the CDR3 is TGTGCCAGCAGCTCTGGCATGGGGGGGAACACTGAAGCTTTCTTT. Translation: CASSSGMGGNTEAFF.

The chain joins TRBV5-1 to TRBJ2-5; the D gene is possibly TRBD2 (5 bases). The CDR3 is 15 amino acids. The V gene's germline CDR1 is SGHRS and CDR2 YFSETQ. V was pared by 6 bases and J by 1 base, with 16 bases between. This chain's CDR3 is CASTQIASSQETQYF. The CDR3 DNA reads TGCGCCAGCACCCAAATAGCTAGCAGCCAAGAGACCCAGTACTTC.

The V gene is TRBV6-5, the J gene TRBJ2-1; TRBD1 matches 9 bases. The germline CDR1 and CDR2 sequences are MNHEY and SVGAGI. J was trimmed by 6 bases and V by 5 bases; bases with no gene match: 8. This CDR3 comprises 15 residues. The CDR3 spells CASSRQGVLSNEQFF. The CDR3 DNA follows: TGTGCCAGCAGTCGACAGGGGGTTTTGTCCAATGAGCAGTTCTTC.

The J gene is TRBJ1-2, the V gene TRBV10-1; TRBD1 might be the D (6 bases). Germline CDR1 WNHNN, CDR2 SYGVQD (reference sequence). The CDR3 is made up of 14 amino acids. Trimming shortened V by 10 bases and J by 3 bases, and 18 bases separated the two germline ends. CDR3 nucleotide sequence: TGCGCCATCCAGGGGCAGGGTACGGACTATGGCTACACCTTC. As protein: CAIQGQGTDYGYTF.

The genes are TRBV5-1 and TRBJ1-2; 9 bases line up with TRBD1. From germline, CDR1 is SGHRS and CDR2 YFSETQ. Trimming removed 0 bases from V and 4 bases from J; junction bases left unmatched: 7. There are 16 residues in the CDR3. Here the CDR3 DNA reads TGCGCCAGCAGCTTGGACCGGGACAGGGCTGCCTATGGCTACACCTTC. Encoded protein: CASSLDRDRAAYGYTF.

The chain combines TRBV7-3 with TRBJ2-6, with TRBD1 as a possible D gene (6 bases). V was cut by 5 bases and J by 0 bases, with 14 bases left in between. This CDR3 has 17 residues. Germline CDR1 reads SGHTA; CDR2 reads FQGTGA. The CDR3 sequence: CASSPKTGRSGANVLTF. CDR3 bases: TGTGCCAGCAGCCCAAAGACAGGACGCTCTGGGGCCAACGTCCTGACTTTC. The full variable domain, its missing parts supplied by reference TRBV7-3 and TRBJ2-6, is GAGVSQTPSNKVTEKGKYVELRCDPISGHTALYWYRQSLGQGPEFLIYFQGTGAADDSGLPNDRFFAVRPEGSVSTLKIQRTERGDSAVYLCASSPKTGRSGANVLTFGAGSRLTVL.

V usage is TRBV7-9 and J usage is TRBJ2-3, with 8 bases identical to TRBD1. The CDR3 is made up of 16 amino acids. CDR1 SEHNR and CDR2 FQNEAQ come from the germline V gene (reference sequence). J lost 3 bases, V lost 1 base, and 6 bases had no gene match. As DNA, the CDR3 is TGTGCCAGCAGCTTAGTCCCAGGGGGCGTAACAGATACGCAGTATTTT. Protein sequence: CASSLVPGGVTDTQYF.

The chain employs TRBV19 and TRBJ1-1; D is undetermined. The CDR3 loop spans 11 amino acids. Trimming took off 7 bases at V and 6 bases at J, with 9 bases between the two ends. The V gene's germline CDR1 is LNHDA and CDR2 SQIVND (reference sequence). The CDR3 sequence is CASTYSSEAFF. Written as DNA, the CDR3 is TGTGCCAGTACCTATTCCTCTGAAGCTTTCTTT.

This clone appeared a few times. The V and J genes are TRBV5-4 and TRBJ1-1; D is perhaps TRBD1 (6 bases). The V end lost 2 bases, the J end lost 8 bases, and 10 bases lay between the germline ends. This CDR3 is 12 amino acids long. Per germline, CDR1 SGHNT and CDR2 YYREEE (reference sequence). DNA of the CDR3: TGTGCCAGCAGCTTTCGGACAGCCGAAGCTTTCTTT. Translation gives CASSFRTAEAFF.

The chain joins TRBV18 to TRBJ1-5; 7 nucleotides line up with TRBD1. Per the germline V gene, CDR1 is KGHSH and CDR2 is LQKENI. CDR3 length: 15 residues. After removal of 4 bases from V and 2 bases from J, the junction contained 5 bases not matched to a gene. CDR3 in amino acids: CASSLSDRGNQPQHF. In DNA, the CDR3 is TGTGCCAGCTCACTTTCCGACAGGGGCAATCAGCCCCAGCATTTT.